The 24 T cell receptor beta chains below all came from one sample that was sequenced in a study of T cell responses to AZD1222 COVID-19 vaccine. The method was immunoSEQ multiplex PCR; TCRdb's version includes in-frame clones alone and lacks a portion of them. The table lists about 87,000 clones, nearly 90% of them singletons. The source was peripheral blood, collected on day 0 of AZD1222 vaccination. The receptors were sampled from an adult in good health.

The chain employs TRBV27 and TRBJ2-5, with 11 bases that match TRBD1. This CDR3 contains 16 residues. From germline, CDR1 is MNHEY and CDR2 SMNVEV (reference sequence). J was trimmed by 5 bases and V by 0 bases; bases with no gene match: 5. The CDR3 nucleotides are TGTGCCAGCAGTTTATCGCCGGGGACAGGGGGGGAGACCCAGTACTTC. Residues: CASSLSPGTGGETQYF.

CDR3 amino acids: CSVEGGTGGTDTQYF. The CDR3 DNA is TGCAGCGTTGAAGGAGGGACAGGGGGGACAGATACGCAGTATTTT. The rearrangement links TRBV29-1 to TRBJ2-3, with 11 bases lining up with TRBD1. Germline-derived CDR1 and CDR2 are SQVTM and ANQGSEA. Trimming cost V 1 base and J 3 bases; bases outside gene matches: 3. CDR3 length: 15 residues.

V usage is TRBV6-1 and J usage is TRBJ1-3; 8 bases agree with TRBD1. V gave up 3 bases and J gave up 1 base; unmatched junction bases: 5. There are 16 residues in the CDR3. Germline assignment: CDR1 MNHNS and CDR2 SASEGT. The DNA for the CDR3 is TGTGCCAGCAGTGAGCAGGGGGCCCAATCTGGAAACACCATATATTTT. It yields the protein CASSEQGAQSGNTIYF.

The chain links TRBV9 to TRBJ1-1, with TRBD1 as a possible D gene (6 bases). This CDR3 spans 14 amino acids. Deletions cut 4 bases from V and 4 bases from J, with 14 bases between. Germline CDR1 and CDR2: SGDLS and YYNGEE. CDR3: CASSPVGGLTEAFF. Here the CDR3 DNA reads TGTGCCAGCAGCCCCGTGGGGGGCCTCACTGAAGCTTTCTTT.

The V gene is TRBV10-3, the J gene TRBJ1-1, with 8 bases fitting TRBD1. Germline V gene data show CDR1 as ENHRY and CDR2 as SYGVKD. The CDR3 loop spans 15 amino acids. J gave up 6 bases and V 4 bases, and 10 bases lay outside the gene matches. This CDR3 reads CAISGDNQGAAEAFF. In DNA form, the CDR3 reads TGTGCCATCAGTGGGGATAACCAGGGGGCGGCTGAAGCTTTCTTT.

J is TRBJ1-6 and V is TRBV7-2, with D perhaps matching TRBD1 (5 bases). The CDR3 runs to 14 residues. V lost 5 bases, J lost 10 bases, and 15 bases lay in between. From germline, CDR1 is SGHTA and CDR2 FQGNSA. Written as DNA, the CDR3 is TGTGCCAGCAGCGACAGAGGCAGAGAATCACCCCTCCACTTT. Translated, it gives CASSDRGRESPLHF.

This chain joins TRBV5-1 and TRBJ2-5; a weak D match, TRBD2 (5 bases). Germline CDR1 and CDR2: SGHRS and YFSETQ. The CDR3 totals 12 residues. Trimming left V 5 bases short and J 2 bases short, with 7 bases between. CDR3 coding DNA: TGCGCCAGCAGTTCGGGGCAAGAGACCCAGTACTTC. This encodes CASSSGQETQYF.

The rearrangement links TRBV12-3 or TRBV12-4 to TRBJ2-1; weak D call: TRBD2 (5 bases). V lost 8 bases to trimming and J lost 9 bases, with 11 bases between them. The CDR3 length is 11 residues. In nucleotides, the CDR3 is TGTGCCAGCTCGGTCGGGGTTGAGCAGTTCTTC. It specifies CASSVGVEQFF.

DNA of the CDR3: TGTGCCAGCAGCTTGTCCGGGGGTACAGATACGCAGTATTTT. This gives the protein CASSLSGGTDTQYF. The rearrangement joins TRBV5-8 to TRBJ2-3; possibly TRBD2 for D (6 bases). Germline V lookup: CDR1 SGHTS, CDR2 YDEGEE. The germline V and J ends were trimmed by 1 base and 3 bases, with 9 bases remaining between them. The CDR3 spans 14 residues.

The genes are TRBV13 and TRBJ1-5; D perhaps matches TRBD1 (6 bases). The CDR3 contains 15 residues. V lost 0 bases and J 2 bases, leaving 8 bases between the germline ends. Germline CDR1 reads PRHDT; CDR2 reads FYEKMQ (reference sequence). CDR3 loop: CASSLGTGGNQPQHF. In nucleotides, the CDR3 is TGTGCCAGCAGCTTAGGGACAGGCGGCAATCAGCCCCAGCATTTT.

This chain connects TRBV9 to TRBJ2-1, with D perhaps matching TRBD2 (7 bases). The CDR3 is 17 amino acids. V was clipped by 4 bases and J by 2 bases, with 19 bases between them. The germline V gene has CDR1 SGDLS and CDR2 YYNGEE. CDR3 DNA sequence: TGTGCCAGCAGCCCGTTTAAGGGGGGGCAGACCTACAATGAGCAGTTCTTC. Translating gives CASSPFKGGQTYNEQFF.

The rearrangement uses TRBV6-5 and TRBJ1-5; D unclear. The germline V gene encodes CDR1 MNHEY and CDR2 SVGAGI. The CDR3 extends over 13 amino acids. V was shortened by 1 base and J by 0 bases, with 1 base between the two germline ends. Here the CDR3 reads CASSYYSNQPQHF. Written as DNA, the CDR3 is TGTGCCAGCAGTTACTATAGCAATCAGCCCCAGCATTTT.

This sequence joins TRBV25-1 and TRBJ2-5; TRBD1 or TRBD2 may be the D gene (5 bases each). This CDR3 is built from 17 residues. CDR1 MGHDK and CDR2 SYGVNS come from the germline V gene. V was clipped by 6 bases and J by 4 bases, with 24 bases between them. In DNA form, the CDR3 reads TGTGCCAGCAGCCCGGGTGAGGGGTCTCCGGAATCAGAGACCCAGTACTTC. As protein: CASSPGEGSPESETQYF. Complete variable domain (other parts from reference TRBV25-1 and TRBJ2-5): EADIYQTPRYLVIGTGKKITLECSQTMGHDKMYWYQQDPGMELHLIHYSYGVNSTEKGDLSSESTVSRIRTEHFPLTLESARPSHTSQYLCASSPGEGSPESETQYFGPGTRLLVL.

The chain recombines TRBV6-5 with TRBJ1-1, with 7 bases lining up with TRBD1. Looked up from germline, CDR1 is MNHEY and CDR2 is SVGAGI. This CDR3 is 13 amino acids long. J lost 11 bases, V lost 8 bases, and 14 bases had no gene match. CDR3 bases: TGTGCCAGCGCGAAGAGCCTTGACAGGGACGCTTTCTTT. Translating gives CASAKSLDRDAFF.

The CDR3 DNA reads TGTGCCAGCAGCTTCAGCCAAATGGCCTACGAGCAGTACTTC. Translation gives CASSFSQMAYEQYF. The chain recombines TRBV5-4 with TRBJ2-7, with D hard to call. The CDR3 covers 14 residues. The germline V gene has CDR1 SGHNT and CDR2 YYREEE (reference sequence). Trimming left V 2 bases short and J 2 bases short, with 11 bases between.

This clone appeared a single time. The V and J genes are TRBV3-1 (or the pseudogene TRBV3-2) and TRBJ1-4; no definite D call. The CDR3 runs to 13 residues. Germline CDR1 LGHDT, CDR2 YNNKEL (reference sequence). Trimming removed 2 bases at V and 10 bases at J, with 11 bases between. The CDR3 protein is CASSQPPSGKLFF. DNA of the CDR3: TGTGCCAGCAGCCAACCCCCATCGGGAAAACTGTTTTTT.

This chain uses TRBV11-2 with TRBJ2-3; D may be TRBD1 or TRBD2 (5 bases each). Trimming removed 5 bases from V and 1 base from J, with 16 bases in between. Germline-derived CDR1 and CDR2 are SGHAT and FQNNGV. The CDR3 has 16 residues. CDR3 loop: CASSLGARAGTDTQYF. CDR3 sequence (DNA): TGTGCCAGCAGCCTCGGGGCAAGGGCAGGCACAGATACGCAGTATTTT.

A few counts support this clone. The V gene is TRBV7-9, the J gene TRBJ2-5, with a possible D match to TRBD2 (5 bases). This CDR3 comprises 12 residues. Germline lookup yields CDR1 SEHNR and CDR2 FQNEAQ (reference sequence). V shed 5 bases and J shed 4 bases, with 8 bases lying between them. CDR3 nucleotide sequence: TGTGCCAGCAGCCCGAGGGTAGAGACCCAGTACTTC. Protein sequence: CASSPRVETQYF.

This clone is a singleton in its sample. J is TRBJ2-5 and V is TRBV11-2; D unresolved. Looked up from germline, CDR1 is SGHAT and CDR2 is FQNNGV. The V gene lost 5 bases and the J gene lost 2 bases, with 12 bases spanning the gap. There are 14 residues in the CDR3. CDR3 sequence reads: CASSLWPSQETQYF. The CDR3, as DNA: TGTGCCAGCAGCCTCTGGCCTTCGCAAGAGACCCAGTACTTC.

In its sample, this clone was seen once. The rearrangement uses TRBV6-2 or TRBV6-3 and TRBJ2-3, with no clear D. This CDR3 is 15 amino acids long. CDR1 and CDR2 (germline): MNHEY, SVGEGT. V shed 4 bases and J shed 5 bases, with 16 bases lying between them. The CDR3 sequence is CASSSTGPAGDTQYF. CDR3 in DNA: TGTGCCAGCAGTTCCACCGGGCCGGCCGGAGATACGCAGTATTTT.

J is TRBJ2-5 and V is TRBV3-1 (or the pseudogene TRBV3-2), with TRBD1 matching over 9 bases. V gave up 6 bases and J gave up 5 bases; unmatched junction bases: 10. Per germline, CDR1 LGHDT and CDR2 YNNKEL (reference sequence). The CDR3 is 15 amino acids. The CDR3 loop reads CASRRGQGNWETQYF. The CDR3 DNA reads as TGTGCCAGCAGGAGGGGACAGGGTAATTGGGAGACCCAGTACTTC.

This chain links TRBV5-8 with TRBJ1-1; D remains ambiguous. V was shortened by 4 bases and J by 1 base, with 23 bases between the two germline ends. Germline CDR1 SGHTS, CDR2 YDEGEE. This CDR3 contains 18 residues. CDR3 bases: TGTGCCAGCAGCAATGGACCCATGCGAGGGTATGGGAACACTGAAGCTTTCTTT. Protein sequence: CASSNGPMRGYGNTEAFF.

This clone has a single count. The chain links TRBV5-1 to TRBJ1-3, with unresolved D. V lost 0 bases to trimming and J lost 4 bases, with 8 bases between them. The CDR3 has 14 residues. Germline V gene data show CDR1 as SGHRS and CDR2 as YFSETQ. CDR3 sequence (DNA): TGCGCCAGCAGCTTGGGCCAGACGGGAAACACCATATATTTT. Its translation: CASSLGQTGNTIYF.

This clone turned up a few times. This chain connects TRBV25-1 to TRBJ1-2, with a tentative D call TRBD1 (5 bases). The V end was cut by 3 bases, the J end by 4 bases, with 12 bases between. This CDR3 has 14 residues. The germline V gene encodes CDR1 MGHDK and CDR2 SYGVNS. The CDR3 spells CASSDGAKGYGYTF. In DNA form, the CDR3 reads TGTGCCAGCAGTGATGGGGCCAAGGGCTATGGCTACACCTTC.